This passage covers 23 T cell receptor beta chains from one sample sequenced in a study of cytotoxic CD8 clonotypes in ibrutinib-treated CLL. Repertoires were generated with immunoSEQ multiplex PCR, while TCRdb's copy carries only in-frame clones and drops some. Of roughly 200,000 clones listed, more than 70% were seen once; the top ten hold about an eighth. The sequences come from PBMCs, collected after 12 months of ibrutinib treatment. All receptors come from a human donor with chronic lymphocytic leukemia.

This chain uses TRBV28 with TRBJ1-1; possible D gene TRBD1, 5 bases. CDR1 and CDR2 from the germline V gene are MDHEN and SYDVKM. The CDR3 sequence is 13 residues long. Trimming removed 3 bases from V and 5 bases from J, with 10 bases in between. For the CDR3, the DNA is TGTGCCAGCAGTTTTGAGGGGTATACTGAAGCTTTCTTT. Translated, it gives CASSFEGYTEAFF.

This clone has a handful of counts. The J gene is TRBJ1-1, the V gene TRBV2; 7 bases map to TRBD1. The CDR3 loop spans 13 amino acids. The V gene end was trimmed by 5 bases and the J gene end by 10 bases; junction bases not matched to a gene: 10. Germline CDR1 and CDR2: SNHLY and FYNNEI. The CDR3 protein is CASSLGQGVGAFF. The CDR3 nucleotides read TGTGCCAGCAGTCTTGGGCAGGGGGTGGGAGCTTTCTTT.

This chain joins TRBV25-1 and TRBJ2-3; TRBD1 aligns across 8 bases. The V gene end was trimmed by 5 bases and the J gene end by 4 bases; junction bases not matched to a gene: 2. The V gene's germline CDR1 is MGHDK and CDR2 SYGVNS. The CDR3 length is 13 residues. The CDR3 region is CASSTTGADTQYF. CDR3 in DNA: TGTGCCAGCAGTACGACAGGGGCAGATACGCAGTATTTT.

The V and J genes are TRBV27 and TRBJ1-3, with 7 nucleotides matching TRBD1. V trimming: 2 bases; J trimming: 8 bases; junction bases outside the gene matches: 9. Germline-derived CDR1 and CDR2 are MNHEY and SMNVEV (reference sequence). The CDR3 is 15 residues long. CDR3 loop: CASSLEGRGGHTIYF. The CDR3 DNA reads as TGTGCCAGCAGTTTAGAAGGCAGGGGGGGACACACCATATATTTT.

The chain links TRBV28 to TRBJ1-5, with 8 bases aligning to TRBD1. Germline lookup yields CDR1 MDHEN and CDR2 SYDVKM. V dropped 5 bases and J dropped 4; count of bases not matched to a gene: 4. The CDR3 contains 14 residues. In DNA form, the CDR3 reads TGTGCCAGCAGTCCATACAGGGGGAATCAGCCCCAGCATTTT. Protein: CASSPYRGNQPQHF.

This chain uses TRBV27 with TRBJ2-2; 10 bases are shared with TRBD2. Per the germline V gene, CDR1 is MNHEY and CDR2 is SMNVEV (reference sequence). V dropped 1 base and J dropped 7; count of bases not matched to a gene: 6. The CDR3 is 16 amino acids. The CDR3 protein is CASSLFLAGVGGELFF. CDR3 in DNA: TGTGCCAGCAGTTTATTTCTAGCGGGAGTTGGCGGGGAGCTGTTTTTT.

Written as DNA, the CDR3 is TGTGCCAGTAGTATAACTTCTCGGGACACCACCGGGGGCTACACCTTC. Its translation is CASSITSRDTTGGYTF. The chain is built from TRBV19 and TRBJ1-2; perhaps TRBD1 as D (6 bases). This CDR3 contains 16 residues. The V gene's germline CDR1 is LNHDA and CDR2 SQIVND (reference sequence). Trimming shortened V by 2 bases and J by 8 bases, and 21 bases separated the two germline ends. The full variable domain, with the rest looked up from reference TRBV19 and TRBJ1-2, is DGGITQSPKYLFRKEGQNVTLSCEQNLNHDAMYWYRQDPGQGLRLIYYSQIVNDFQKGDIAEGYSVSREKKESFPLTVTSAQKNPTAFYLCASSITSRDTTGGYTFGSGTRLTVV.

The rearrangement uses TRBV5-4 and TRBJ2-2; tentatively, D is TRBD1 or TRBD2 (5 bases each). Trimming cost V 2 bases and J 6 bases, with 14 bases left between them. This CDR3 has 15 amino acids. In germline, CDR1 is SGHNT, CDR2 YYREEE (reference sequence). Written as DNA, the CDR3 is TGTGCCAGCAGCTTTTTAGTAGGGGACGCCGGGGAGCTGTTTTTT. Protein product: CASSFLVGDAGELFF.

This clone has only one observation. This chain joins TRBV14 and TRBJ1-4, with 9 positions matching TRBD1. The V gene end was trimmed by 10 bases and the J gene end by 6 bases; junction bases not matched to a gene: 9. Germline CDR1 reads SGHDN; CDR2 reads FVKESK. This CDR3 contains 14 residues. The CDR3 DNA reads TGTGCCACTAGGTCCGGGGACAGGGATGAAAAACTGTTTTTT. Protein product: CATRSGDRDEKLFF. Full variable domain (remainder filled in from reference TRBV14 and TRBJ1-4): EAGVTQFPSHSVIEKGQTVTLRCDPISGHDNLYWYRRVMGKEIKFLLHFVKESKQDESGMPNNRFLAERTGGTYSTLKVQPAELEDSGVYFCATRSGDRDEKLFFGSGTQLSVL.

This chain connects TRBV6-6 to TRBJ1-2, with D hard to call. Trimming removed 3 bases from V and 3 bases from J, with 14 bases in between. Per germline, CDR1 MNHNY and CDR2 SVGAGI (reference sequence). The CDR3 spans 15 residues. The CDR3 sequence is CASSYMNIQDYGYTF. Here the CDR3 DNA reads TGTGCCAGCAGTTATATGAACATTCAGGACTATGGCTACACCTTC.

In this sample, this clone turned up once. One junction end does not reproduce the germline sequence, and a read error may be involved. This sequence joins TRBV14 and TRBJ1-2; D is undetermined. This CDR3 has 13 residues. Germline CDR1 reads SGHDN; CDR2 reads FVKESK. CDR3 in amino acids: CASNQDQAHGYTF. CDR3 nucleotides: TGTGCCAGCAACCAAGACCAGGCCCATGGCTACACCTTC.

The V gene is TRBV28, the J gene TRBJ1-4; perhaps TRBD1 as D (5 bases). Germline values: CDR1 MDHEN, CDR2 SYDVKM. V was shortened by 2 bases and J by 2 bases, with 9 bases between the two germline ends. The CDR3 length is 15 residues. CDR3 sequence (DNA): TGTGCCAGCAGTTTACAGGGCTCCACTAATGAAAAACTGTTTTTT. Encoded protein: CASSLQGSTNEKLFF.

The chain combines TRBV7-9 with TRBJ2-1, with D possibly being TRBD1 (6 bases). Germline assignment: CDR1 SEHNR and CDR2 FQNEAQ (reference sequence). V was trimmed by 5 bases and J by 5 bases, leaving 16 bases between them. The CDR3 length is 15 residues. This CDR3 reads CASSVPGTRNNEQFF. The CDR3 DNA reads as TGTGCCAGCAGCGTCCCCGGGACAAGAAACAATGAGCAGTTCTTC.

The rearrangement joins TRBV7-6 to TRBJ2-7; D perhaps matches TRBD1 (5 bases). V was trimmed by 3 bases and J by 5 bases, leaving 14 bases between them. The germline gives CDR1 SGHVS, CDR2 FNYEAQ. This CDR3 is built from 14 residues. CDR3 nucleotides: TGTGCCAGCAGCTTGACCCAGGGTGACAACGAGCAGTACTTC. Protein product: CASSLTQGDNEQYF. Based on the CDR3 plus reference TRBV7-6 and TRBJ2-7, the full variable domain is GAGVSQSPRYKVTKRGQDVALRCDPISGHVSLYWYRQALGQGPEFLTYFNYEAQQDKSGLPNDRFSAERPEGSISTLTIQRTEQRDSAMYRCASSLTQGDNEQYFGPGTRLTVT.

V usage is TRBV6-1 and J usage is TRBJ1-1, with 9 bases identical to TRBD1. This CDR3 has 14 amino acids. The trim removed 7 bases at V and 4 bases at J, leaving 7 bases unmatched. Germline V CDR1 and CDR2: MNHNS, SASEGT. CDR3 DNA sequence: TGTGCCAGCAAACGGACAGGGGTAGGCACTGAAGCTTTCTTT. This codes for CASKRTGVGTEAFF.

This chain connects TRBV27 to TRBJ2-7; no firm D call. The germline V gene encodes CDR1 MNHEY and CDR2 SMNVEV (reference sequence). Trimming stripped 8 bases from V and 1 base from J, with 12 bases between. The CDR3 spans 13 residues. The CDR3 nucleotides are TGTGCCAGCGGCAAGACACTTTCCTACGAGCAGTACTTC. Residues: CASGKTLSYEQYF.

The chain is built from TRBV19 and TRBJ1-5; 8 bases line up with TRBD1. The CDR3 has 16 amino acids. Germline V gene sequence: CDR1 LNHDA, CDR2 SQIVND (reference sequence). After removal of 3 bases from V and 6 bases from J, the junction contained 10 bases not matched to a gene. The chain's CDR3 is CASSIGPGGASQPQHF. The DNA of the CDR3 is TGTGCCAGTAGTATCGGCCCAGGGGGCGCTTCTCAGCCCCAGCATTTT.

In this sample, this clone turned up once. The CDR3 DNA reads TGTGCCAGCTTTCCAAAAGCCTATGGCTACACCTTC. Its protein product is CASFPKAYGYTF. The chain joins TRBV2 to TRBJ1-2, with D uncertain. Germline assignment: CDR1 SNHLY and CDR2 FYNNEI. V lost 8 bases, J lost 4 bases, and 11 bases lay in between. This CDR3 contains 12 residues. The complete variable domain, with remaining parts taken from reference TRBV2 and TRBJ1-2, reads EPEVTQTPSHQVTQMGQEVILRCVPISNHLYFYWYRQILGQKVEFLVSFYNNEISEKSEIFDDQFSVERPDGSNFTLKIRSTKLEDSAMYFCASFPKAYGYTFGSGTRLTVV.

The table lists this clone with a count of one. This rearrangement joins TRBV5-6 to TRBJ2-7; the D is unclear. V dropped 2 bases and J dropped 1 base, with 4 bases sitting between them. CDR3 length: 12 residues. CDR1 SGHDT and CDR2 YYEEEE come from the germline V gene. The CDR3 DNA reads TGTGCCAGCAGCTTTGAATCCTACGAGCAGTACTTC. Its protein product is CASSFESYEQYF.

CDR3 region: CASSYPGGVETQYF. In DNA, the CDR3 is TGTGCCAGCAGTTACCCCGGCGGGGTAGAGACCCAGTACTTC. The chain links TRBV6-6 to TRBJ2-5; D is perhaps TRBD2 (6 bases). This CDR3 contains 14 residues. Looked up from germline, CDR1 is MNHNY and CDR2 is SVGAGI (reference sequence). Trimming stripped 2 bases from V and 4 bases from J, with 11 bases between.

This clone appeared a single time. The chain has TRBV18 and TRBJ2-1; 10 bases match TRBD1. Losses at the gene ends were 3 bases for V and 6 bases for J; bases not matched to a gene: 8. Germline values: CDR1 KGHSH, CDR2 LQKENI. The CDR3 consists of 16 residues. This chain's CDR3 is CASSPRPGTGANEQFF. The CDR3 DNA is TGTGCCAGCTCACCCCGTCCCGGGACAGGGGCCAATGAGCAGTTCTTC.

This chain joins TRBV4-1 and TRBJ2-7; no definite D call. Germline V gene data show CDR1 as MGHRA and CDR2 as YSYEKL. CDR3 length: 15 residues. The V end was cut by 0 bases, the J end by 3 bases, with 12 bases between. The CDR3 protein is CASSQESGTFYEQYF. CDR3 nucleotides: TGCGCCAGCAGCCAAGAATCAGGCACATTCTACGAGCAGTACTTC.

This sequence joins TRBV7-9 and TRBJ2-7; no clear D gene. Germline V gene data show CDR1 as SEHNR and CDR2 as FQNEAQ (reference sequence). The CDR3 covers 14 residues. V lost 2 bases and J 2 bases, leaving 10 bases between the germline ends. CDR3 DNA sequence: TGTGCCAGCAGCTTACCCGTAACAACCTACGAGCAGTACTTC. Protein: CASSLPVTTYEQYF.